This passage covers 24 T cell receptor beta chains from one sample sequenced in a study of OX40 agonist ivuxolimab in advanced cancers. Measured with immunoSEQ multiplex PCR; TCRdb has only the in-frame clones, and not every one. The sample yields fewer than 65,000 clones, around 90% seen once. The sample was CD4+ or CD8+ T cells sorted from blood, taken in a trial of the OX40 agonist ivuxolimab. Receptors were obtained from an adult with an advanced solid tumor such as melanoma, head and neck, liver or kidney cancer.

The chain is built from TRBV28 and TRBJ1-2; a possible D gene is TRBD1 (6 bases). CDR3 length: 12 amino acids. CDR1 is MDHEN and CDR2 is SYDVKM in the germline V gene. V shed 7 bases and J shed 7 bases, with 13 bases lying between them. CDR3 protein: CASKTGLRGYTF. CDR3 DNA sequence: TGTGCCAGCAAAACAGGGTTGCGTGGCTACACCTTC.

The CDR3 nucleotides read TGTGCCAGCAGTGACTCGAGCGGGAGTCGCCACAATGAGCAGTTCTTC. It translates to CASSDSSGSRHNEQFF. The chain links TRBV6-4 to TRBJ2-1, with 8 bases identical to TRBD2. This CDR3 is built from 16 residues. Germline values: CDR1 MRHNA, CDR2 SNTAGT. The V segment lost 0 bases and the J segment 5 bases; nucleotides outside the gene matches: 6.

The rearrangement joins TRBV5-4 to TRBJ2-7; D unresolved. Germline lookup yields CDR1 SGHNT and CDR2 YYREEE (reference sequence). Trimming shortened V by 2 bases and J by 7 bases, and 13 bases separated the two germline ends. This CDR3 contains 13 residues. The CDR3 protein is CASSFLASGEQYF. As DNA, the CDR3 is TGTGCCAGCAGCTTTCTGGCTTCCGGGGAGCAGTACTTC.

This chain joins TRBV4-1 and TRBJ1-5, with 9 nucleotides matching TRBD1. The length of the CDR3 is 16 residues. Germline V gene lookup returns CDR1 MGHRA and CDR2 YSYEKL. Trimming at V came to 6 bases and at J to 5 bases, leaving 11 bases not matched to a gene. CDR3 protein: CASRQTQGATDQPQHF. The CDR3 DNA sequence: TGCGCCAGCAGACAGACACAGGGGGCGACGGATCAGCCCCAGCATTTT.

Only one count was recorded for this clone. The rearrangement uses TRBV7-9 and TRBJ1-2, with a possible D match to TRBD1 (5 bases). This CDR3 region has 15 residues. The V gene lost 1 base and the J gene lost 1 base, with 10 bases spanning the gap. CDR1 and CDR2 from the germline V gene are SEHNR and FQNEAQ (reference sequence). The DNA for the CDR3 is TGTGCCAGCAGCTTAGACAGGTCCCTTAACTATGGCTACACCTTC. It is translated as CASSLDRSLNYGYTF.

The genes are TRBV10-3 and TRBJ1-2, with D unclear. CDR3 size: 15 residues. The germline V gene encodes CDR1 ENHRY and CDR2 SYGVKD. Trimming pared 4 bases from V and 7 bases from J, leaving 19 bases between. Written as DNA, the CDR3 is TGTGCCATCAGTGCCTCCGACGAAAAACGGGGTGGCTACACCTTC. Its protein product is CAISASDEKRGGYTF.

Comment on this clone: Other DNA sequences within the sample encode an identical CDR3. V is TRBV6-6 and J is TRBJ1-1; D remains ambiguous. Per germline, CDR1 MNHNY and CDR2 SVGAGI (reference sequence). The CDR3 is 13 residues long. The V gene lost 2 bases and the J gene lost 8 bases, with 12 bases spanning the gap. The CDR3 here is CASSYGEGYEAFF. CDR3 nucleotides: TGTGCCAGCAGTTACGGGGAAGGGTACGAAGCTTTCTTT.

The V call is TRBV18, the J call TRBJ1-2; D is ambiguous. The CDR3 consists of 13 residues. Germline CDR1 reads KGHSH; CDR2 reads LQKENI. The V gene lost 3 bases and the J gene lost 8 bases, with 13 bases spanning the gap. The CDR3 region has the DNA TGTGCCAGCTCACCTCCTGAGAGGCAGGGCTACACCTTC. Residues: CASSPPERQGYTF.

The table lists this clone with a count of one. The chain has TRBV5-1 and TRBJ1-6; 7 bases map to TRBD1. Germline V lookup: CDR1 SGHRS, CDR2 YFSETQ. This CDR3 has 14 amino acids. V gave up 4 bases and J gave up 7 bases; unmatched junction bases: 5. Written as DNA, the CDR3 is TGCGCCAGCAGCCCCGGGACAGACAATTCACCCCTCCACTTT. It translates to CASSPGTDNSPLHF.

This rearrangement joins TRBV4-1 to TRBJ2-5; TRBD2 matches 8 bases. The CDR3 spans 17 residues. Germline V gives CDR1 MGHRA, CDR2 YSYEKL. Trimming cost V 1 base and J 4 bases; bases outside gene matches: 11. The CDR3 DNA follows: TGCGCCAGCAGCCAAGTTTATGACGGGAGGGCAGGAGAGACCCAGTACTTC. Translating it yields CASSQVYDGRAGETQYF.

V is TRBV6-5 and J is TRBJ2-7, with 7 bases matching TRBD2. The length of the CDR3 is 13 residues. CDR1 and CDR2 (germline): MNHEY, SVGAGI. With V trimmed by 2 bases and J by 3 bases, 1 base remained unmatched. The CDR3 sequence: CASSYGTNYEQYF. In DNA, the CDR3 is TGTGCCAGCAGTTACGGGACTAACTACGAGCAGTACTTC.

This rearrangement joins TRBV28 to TRBJ2-3; D gene uncertain. From germline, CDR1 is MDHEN and CDR2 SYDVKM. V lost 6 bases and J lost 0, with 4 bases in between. The CDR3 length is 12 residues. The CDR3: CASRPSTDTQYF. CDR3 nucleotides: TGTGCCAGCAGACCTAGCACAGATACGCAGTATTTT.

V gene TRBV5-1 combines with J gene TRBJ1-4; D is ambiguous. The CDR3 has 14 amino acids. V lost 0 bases to trimming and J lost 7 bases, with 10 bases between them. Per germline, CDR1 SGHRS and CDR2 YFSETQ. DNA for the CDR3: TGCGCCAGCAGCTTGGGCGGGGTTGGTGAAAAACTGTTTTTT. It is translated as CASSLGGVGEKLFF.

The chain couples TRBV6-6 to TRBJ1-2; the D gene is possibly TRBD1 (6 bases). In germline, CDR1 is MNHNY, CDR2 SVGAGI (reference sequence). V was shortened by 5 bases and J by 5 bases, with 12 bases between the two germline ends. This CDR3 contains 13 residues. CDR3 protein: CASSQHQGYGYTF. The CDR3 nucleotides are TGTGCCAGCAGTCAACACCAGGGGTATGGCTACACCTTC.

The V gene is TRBV10-3, the J gene TRBJ2-2, with a possible D match to TRBD1 (5 bases). V dropped 9 bases and J dropped 5 bases, with 13 bases sitting between them. Germline CDR1 ENHRY, CDR2 SYGVKD. The CDR3 totals 13 residues. In nucleotides, the CDR3 is TGTGCCATTGGTACAGGTCAAACCGGGGAGCTGTTTTTT. Translating gives CAIGTGQTGELFF.

The V call is TRBV6-1, the J call TRBJ2-7; D may be TRBD1 (6 bases). CDR1 MNHNS and CDR2 SASEGT come from the germline V gene. V gave up 7 bases and J gave up 0 bases, with 13 bases separating them. The CDR3 extends over 14 amino acids. The CDR3 coding sequence is TGTGCCAGCATTGGCCGGGACACCTCCTACGAGCAGTACTTC. As protein: CASIGRDTSYEQYF.

This chain uses TRBV7-9 with TRBJ2-5; TRBD1 matches at 7 bases. V lost 5 bases, J lost 2 bases, and 2 bases stayed unmatched. Germline loops: CDR1 SEHNR, CDR2 FQNEAQ (reference sequence). The CDR3 loop spans 13 amino acids. CDR3 loop: CASSPGQQETQYF. DNA for the CDR3: TGTGCCAGCAGCCCGGGACAGCAAGAGACCCAGTACTTC. Combining the CDR3 with reference TRBV7-9 and TRBJ2-5 gives the whole variable domain DTGVSQNPRHKITKRGQNVTFRCDPISEHNRLYWYRQTLGQGPEFLTYFQNEAQLEKSRLLSDRFSAERPKGSFSTLEIQRTEQGDSAMYLCASSPGQQETQYFGPGTRLLVL.

The chain carries TRBV6-5 and TRBJ1-2; D might be TRBD1 (6 bases). V was pared by 4 bases and J by 3 bases, with 15 bases between. The CDR3 sequence is 15 residues long. Germline-derived CDR1 and CDR2 are MNHEY and SVGAGI. The CDR3 protein is CASSSLSGEYYGYTF. CDR3 nucleotides: TGTGCCAGCAGTTCCCTGTCAGGGGAGTACTATGGCTACACCTTC.

This chain links TRBV14 with TRBJ1-1; a possible D gene is TRBD1 (6 bases). The CDR3 covers 14 residues. Per germline, CDR1 SGHDN and CDR2 FVKESK. Deletions cut 3 bases from V and 5 bases from J, with 13 bases between. CDR3 loop: CASSQHVQGTEAFF. The CDR3, as DNA: TGTGCCAGCAGCCAGCATGTGCAGGGGACTGAAGCTTTCTTT.

The chain recombines TRBV10-3 with TRBJ1-2; D is ambiguous. Trimming removed 6 bases from V and 6 bases from J, with 8 bases in between. This CDR3 is 11 amino acids long. CDR1 ENHRY and CDR2 SYGVKD come from the germline V gene. The chain's CDR3 is CAIRNSDGYTF. CDR3 DNA: TGTGCCATCAGGAACAGCGATGGCTACACCTTC.

The chain carries TRBV5-1 and TRBJ1-4; 7 bases line up with TRBD1. V was clipped by 6 bases and J by 6 bases; unmatched bases: 11. This CDR3 has 15 amino acids. Germline V CDR1 and CDR2: SGHRS, YFSETQ. The CDR3 here is CASTYEGGKDEKLFF. The DNA for the CDR3 is TGCGCCAGCACGTATGAAGGGGGCAAGGATGAAAAACTGTTTTTT.

The chain couples TRBV7-6 to TRBJ1-3; D is perhaps TRBD1 (5 bases). The CDR3 spans 16 residues. Germline V CDR1 and CDR2: SGHVS, FNYEAQ. Trimming shortened V by 4 bases and J by 7 bases, and 20 bases separated the two germline ends. The CDR3 reads CASSSQDTEGGNTIYF. CDR3 nucleotide sequence: TGTGCCAGCAGCTCCCAGGACACCGAAGGTGGTAACACCATATATTTT.

V is TRBV29-1 and J is TRBJ2-1; 14 bases fit TRBD2. The V gene end was trimmed by 7 bases and the J gene end by 10 bases; junction bases not matched to a gene: 9. CDR3 length: 14 amino acids. Germline CDR1 and CDR2: SQVTM and ANQGSEA. The CDR3 sequence: CSAGTSGGIQEQFF. DNA of the CDR3: TGCAGCGCCGGGACTAGCGGGGGTATTCAAGAGCAGTTCTTC.

This rearrangement joins TRBV2 to TRBJ2-1, with 12 bases lining up with TRBD2. CDR1 and CDR2 from the germline V gene are SNHLY and FYNNEI. V shed 9 bases, J shed 7 bases, and the junction held 13 bases outside the gene matches. The CDR3 covers 16 residues. The DNA of the CDR3 is TGTGCCAGTCAAGCTTCCGGGACTAGCGGGTATAATGAGCAGTTCTTC. It encodes CASQASGTSGYNEQFF.